This T cell receptor beta chain was recovered during a study of vaccination and CD4 T cells after COVID-19. Study context: In culture, cells were exposed to overlapping spike peptides from SARS-CoV-2, HCoV-NL63, HCoV-OC43 and HCoV-229E.

Treatment described: approximately nine-day PBMC culture with coronavirus spike peptide pools or control peptides (ViraFEST assay). Dates of PCR positivity, March to December 2020, preceded the US Alpha, Beta and Delta variants. Note on this clonotype: Antigen specificity is unknown.

At the Johns Hopkins FTIC core, DNA taken from cultured CD4+ T cells was sequenced by way of the Oncomine TCR Beta short-read assay. Someone extracted genomic DNA from cultured CD4+ T cells. In TCRdb, the PCR reads were re-called with MiXCR into one record per CDR3 protein. Of around 13,000 distinct CDR3 sequences in the sample, about 50% are singletons; the top ten hold 7.5% to 10%. Study-level findings and limits: Vaccine-specific clones in convalescent patients were spike mono-reactive in 304 of 307 cases.

This TCR came from a human donor who had recovered from COVID-19. The input for sequencing was CD4+ T cells from blood, cultured in vitro, taken before SARS-CoV-2 vaccination.

CDR3 bases: TGTGCCAGCAGCGGATACGGACTAGCCCAAGAGACCCAGTACTTC. Amino acids: CASSGYGLAQETQYF. The gene calls are TRBV7-9 and TRBJ2-5, with 8 bases lining up with TRBD2. The germline V gene has CDR1 SEHNR and CDR2 FQNEAQ (reference sequence). CDR3 size: 15 residues. V was pared by 5 bases and J by 1 base, with 6 bases of the junction left unmatched.